The T cell receptor (beta chain) described here comes from a study of T cells after posttransplantation cyclophosphamide (TCRdb year 2016). Background on the whole study: Using TRB sequencing, the study followed how the T cell repertoire reconstituted after myeloablative bone marrow transplantation in which posttransplantation cyclophosphamide served as GVHD prophylaxis. Public TRB sequences were searched against a database of over 3,600 sequences associated with responses to pathogens, tumor antigens, self-antigens and alloantigens. Because TRA and TRB clonality correlated tightly in fewer than ten samples, the subsequent TCR analyses were limited to TRB only. Antigen receptor sequencing covered samples from 35 PTCy-treated patients and over 15 of their related bone marrow donors. Blood from all 30 or so PTCy patients who had 1-year posttransplant specimens underwent TRB sequencing. TRB sequencing was also done on up to 3 additional blood samples from 2 to 5.2 years after transplant in 3 patients, and on pretransplant blood from 4 patients.

Study-wide findings and limitations: The TRB repertoires of T cells infiltrating skin or the GI tract showed only limited overlap with the TRB repertoires found in blood. At 1-2 months, donor-recipient similarity was low but rose over the first year, and the later blood repertoires were often dominated by donor CD8+ memory clones. Across roughly 40 patients, recipient CMV seropositivity and CMV reactivation were highly associated with TRB clonality; PTCy diversity was similar to CNI/methotrexate controls.

This clone was counted many times. Its antigen specificity is not known. Base qualities are not provided; no much larger clone lies one nucleotide away. Genomic DNA was used for TRB sequencing, which was performed with the immunoSEQ assay at survey resolution or with the hsTCRB kit. Regarding the original processing steps: The immunoSEQ software handled initial read processing, and the LymphoSeq R package was used for repertoire analyses. Clonality was computed as 1 minus normalized Shannon entropy; Gini coefficient was also calculated for each TRB dataset. To infer phenotypes in unsorted samples, TRB sequences from sorted subsets of the recipient or donor were mapped onto unsorted samples from the same recipient. TCRdb retrieved this table from immuneACCESS and kept in-frame rearrangements only. Not all clones are present; in checked studies, unresolved V genes account for under half, and no reason is known for the remainder. V and J calls plus clone size are reproduced from that table; the DNA served to infer D and trimming. This sample has 40,000 to 55,000 clones, none of them a singleton. The ten largest clones take up 2% to 2.5% of the sample.

Related bone marrow donors provided peripheral blood samples on the day of marrow donation. Mononuclear cells from peripheral blood and bone marrow were separated by Ficoll-Hypaque density centrifugation and then cryopreserved. Including cysteine and phenylalanine, the CDR3 has 14 amino acids. Just the 42-base CDR3 DNA is kept, in frame starting at base 1. Looking up the germline V gene (reference sequence) yields CDR1 SEHNR and CDR2 FQNEAQ. At the junction V is shortened by 3 bases and J by 8 bases, with 14 bases in between. The sample was PBMCs. The rearranged chain carries TRBV7-9 and TRBJ2-1, with the D gene too uncertain to name. This clonotype was obtained from a man between 40 and 49 years old in good health, CMV-negative, and a related stem cell transplant donor. The nucleotide sequence reads as follows: TGTGCCAGCAGCTTCCATACTCGCCAGGATGAGCAGTTCTTC. Its coded protein is CASSFHTRQDEQFF.